The rows below give T cell receptor beta chains drawn from one sample of a study of T cell responses to AZD1222 COVID-19 vaccine. This table comes from immunoSEQ multiplex PCR, and its TCRdb copy is limited to in-frame clones, with some not included. The sample lists roughly 140,000 clones; roughly 90% were seen once. Sequenced here: peripheral blood, sampled 28 days after the second AZD1222 dose. The source of these receptors is an adult who received the AZD1222 COVID-19 vaccine. The CDR3 runs from the conserved cysteine through the conserved F or W.

TRBV4-1 CASTLRLAGDYEQYF
TRBV18 CASSSGVYYNSPLHF
TRBV29-1 CSVVMVGLAGGLADTQYF
TRBV28 CASSVMGQNEHQPQHF
TRBV5-6 CASSPGGSQPQHF
TRBV5-6 CASSWFRTTNEQFF
TRBV2 CASSVQGAPYEQYF
TRBV7-8 CASSFDRVGNQPQHF
TRBV28 CASSPAGTGPASQPQHF
TRBV27 CASSSLSGLAGVRYEQYF
TRBV30 CAWSSWGSSTDTQYF
TRBV5-1 CASSPGTGGNQPQHF
TRBV7-2 CASSLDMAGNQPQHF
TRBV28 CASSLKASNQPQHF
TRBV28 CASKTAFNEKLFF
TRBV7-6 CASSPGTGVNTEAFF